Listed below are T cell receptor beta chains from one sample, sequenced in a study of blood T cell repertoires in COVID-19. TCRdb keeps only in-frame clones here, not all; method: immunoSEQ multiplex PCR. Among around 150,000 clones listed, approximately 84% were seen once. The material sequenced was peripheral blood. The receptors come from a woman of 80 years or more in a cohort sampled during active or convalescent COVID-19. Both conserved end residues are trimmed from each CDR3.

CDR3aa	v_gene	j_gene
ASSLTRDRRSNQPQH	TRBV27	TRBJ1-5
ASSLQGTYGYT	TRBV7-3	TRBJ1-2
ASSYRTAMGYT	TRBV6-2/TRBV6-3	TRBJ1-2
ASSRGTGIRDTEAF	TRBV6-6	TRBJ1-1
ASSTRQYNTEAF	TRBV28	TRBJ1-1
ASSLTGTGAEAF	TRBV7-3	TRBJ1-1
ASSVEPGLITEAF	TRBV5-1	TRBJ1-1
ASSSNRNNEQF	TRBV7-3	TRBJ2-1
ASSTHRGLGYT	TRBV7-2	TRBJ1-2
ASSTRGQATNYGYT	TRBV6-2/TRBV6-3	TRBJ1-2
ATSDRATGDEQF	TRBV24-1	TRBJ2-1